The T cell receptor (beta chain) described here comes from a study of tumor and adjacent non-tumor tissue in lung cancer. Study-wide context: Histology: about twelve adenocarcinoma, a couple of squamous cell carcinoma, 1 small cell lung cancer. Each sample yielded approximately 4.2 million productive TCRbeta reads on average. General study points: Patients with more diverse tumor TCRs had worse survival.

CDR3 length: 13 residues. The germline V gene encodes CDR1 WSHSY and CDR2 SAAADI. RNA was extracted from bulk tissue without any cell sorting. Three rounds of nested PCR, following a modified ARM-PCR protocol, produced the TCRbeta library. In TCRdb, the multiplex PCR reads were re-called with MiXCR into one record per CDR3 protein. The top ten clones hold around 19% of a sample with about 93,000 distinct CDR3 sequences, 67% of them seen once. Regarding this clonotype: What it binds is not known. The junction departs from germline at one end; a sequencing error may be responsible.

The V gene is TRBV10-2, the J gene TRBJ1-5; 8 positions match TRBD1. The sample was lung tumor tissue. The sequence derives from a man between 60 and 75 years old with non-small cell lung cancer. The CDR3 DNA reads TGCGCCAGCAGAGAGGACAGGGATCAGCCCCACTATTTT. Translated, it gives CASREDRDQPHYF.